The 22 T cell receptor beta chains below all came from one sample that was sequenced in a study of T cell responses to AZD1222 COVID-19 vaccine. Repertoires were generated with immunoSEQ multiplex PCR, while TCRdb's copy carries only in-frame clones and drops some. In the table there are roughly 160,000 clones, about 83% of which are singletons. This material consisted of peripheral blood, taken 28 days after the second AZD1222 dose. These receptor sequences come from an adult who received the AZD1222 COVID-19 vaccine.

V and J are TRBV7-9 and TRBJ2-7; 7 bases line up with TRBD1. The CDR3 runs 14 residues. In germline, CDR1 is SEHNR, CDR2 FQNEAQ (reference sequence). Losses at the gene ends were 2 bases for V and 5 bases for J; bases not matched to a gene: 6. The CDR3 bases are TGTGCCAGCAGCTTATCGACAGGGAGCCACGAGCAGTACTTC. Protein product: CASSLSTGSHEQYF.

The V gene is TRBV5-4, the J gene TRBJ1-2; 8 positions match TRBD1. The V gene end was trimmed by 3 bases and the J gene end by 3 bases; junction bases not matched to a gene: 10. Germline V gene lookup returns CDR1 SGHNT and CDR2 YYREEE (reference sequence). This CDR3 is 16 amino acids long. CDR3: CASSSNTGGIDYGYTF. Written as DNA, the CDR3 is TGTGCCAGCAGCTCCAACACAGGGGGAATAGACTATGGCTACACCTTC.

The chain couples TRBV12-5 to TRBJ2-1; TRBD1 matches 8 bases. CDR3 size: 19 residues. CDR1 LGHNT and CDR2 FRNRAP come from the germline V gene. V lost 7 bases, J lost 3 bases, and 20 bases stayed unmatched. The CDR3 coding sequence is TGTGCTAGTGCCGCTCCCACGCGGACGGGACAGGTCCGCTACAATGAGCAGTTCTTC. It encodes CASAAPTRTGQVRYNEQFF.

This chain uses TRBV3-1 (or the pseudogene TRBV3-2) with TRBJ1-2, with unresolved D. Germline CDR1 and CDR2: LGHDT and YNNKEL (reference sequence). V was clipped by 0 bases and J by 2 bases, with 4 bases between them. This CDR3 region has 13 residues. The CDR3 DNA reads as TGTGCCAGCAGCCAAGAACAGAACTATGGCTACACCTTC. Amino acids: CASSQEQNYGYTF.

The V call is TRBV6-5, the J call TRBJ2-5, with a possible D match to TRBD1 (5 bases). The CDR3 is made up of 14 amino acids. Trimming removed 4 bases from V and 7 bases from J, with 16 bases in between. Germline V gene lookup returns CDR1 MNHEY and CDR2 SVGAGI. In DNA, the CDR3 is TGTGCCAGCAGTTCTCAGGGCTCATGGGGGACCCAGTACTTC. It yields the protein CASSSQGSWGTQYF.

The rearrangement links TRBV12-3 or TRBV12-4 to TRBJ2-5; tentative D call: TRBD1 (5 bases). The CDR3 runs 13 residues. V lost 7 bases and J 5 bases, leaving 14 bases between the germline ends. The CDR3 DNA is TGTGCCAGCAAAAACAACAGGCGGGAGACCCAGTACTTC. This translates into CASKNNRRETQYF.

The chain carries TRBV25-1 and TRBJ2-7; D gene unclear. The CDR3 runs to 11 residues. Trimming took 3 bases from V and 5 from J, leaving 5 bases between them. The germline V gene encodes CDR1 MGHDK and CDR2 SYGVNS. In DNA, the CDR3 is TGTGCCAGCAGTGAGAACCACGAGCAGTACTTC. It is translated as CASSENHEQYF.

Concerning this clone: One junction end disagrees with the germline gene, perhaps due to a read error. This sequence joins TRBV25-1 and TRBJ1-2, with D unresolved. Germline CDR1 MGHDK, CDR2 SYGVNS. This CDR3 is 10 amino acids long. CDR3 sequence reads: CASSDSHYSF. Written as DNA, the CDR3 is TGTGCCAGCAGTGATTCCCACTACTCCTTC.

The J gene is TRBJ1-6, the V gene TRBV3-1 (or the pseudogene TRBV3-2); no reliable D call. The CDR3 extends over 16 amino acids. Between the trimmed V and J ends, which lost 0 bases and 7 bases, there was a span of 13 bases. Germline CDR1 is LGHDT and CDR2 is YNNKEL (reference sequence). The DNA for the CDR3 is TGTGCCAGCAGCCAAGATCTCGAGAAGGACAATTCACCCCTCCACTTT. Protein: CASSQDLEKDNSPLHF.

V is TRBV9 and J is TRBJ2-7; D is possibly TRBD2 (5 bases). V was clipped by 0 bases and J by 1 base, with 14 bases between them. The germline V gene encodes CDR1 SGDLS and CDR2 YYNGEE. The CDR3 has 16 residues. In DNA form, the CDR3 reads TGTGCCAGCAGCGTAGCCGAGCGGACCTTATCCTACGAGCAGTACTTC. Its protein product is CASSVAERTLSYEQYF.

V is TRBV12-5 and J is TRBJ2-1, with 12 bases lining up with TRBD2. The CDR3 length is 15 residues. V gave up 5 bases and J gave up 9 bases; unmatched junction bases: 8. Germline V gives CDR1 LGHNT, CDR2 FRNRAP. The CDR3 DNA is TGTGCTAGTGGTCTCCTAGCGGGGGGGCCAAGTGAGCAGTTCTTC. Protein sequence: CASGLLAGGPSEQFF.

The genes are TRBV6-5 and TRBJ2-3; D is unresolved. Trimming pared 0 bases from V and 4 bases from J, leaving 8 bases between. Germline V gives CDR1 MNHEY, CDR2 SVGAGI. The CDR3 runs to 14 residues. The CDR3 protein is CASSYSTGSDTQYF. CDR3 sequence (DNA): TGTGCCAGCAGTTACTCGACTGGGTCAGATACGCAGTATTTT.

This clone was counted between two and nine times. The rearrangement links TRBV2 to TRBJ1-2, with D tentatively TRBD1 (5 bases). This CDR3 is built from 16 residues. V lost 6 bases and J lost 0, with 17 bases in between. From germline, CDR1 is SNHLY and CDR2 FYNNEI. The CDR3 region has the DNA TGTGCCAGCAGCGGGGGATCTCACCGCCCTAACTATGGCTACACCTTC. This codes for CASSGGSHRPNYGYTF.

The gene calls are TRBV4-1 and TRBJ2-5; D perhaps matches TRBD2 (6 bases). V was clipped by 4 bases and J by 2 bases, with 17 bases between them. The V gene's germline CDR1 is MGHRA and CDR2 YSYEKL. CDR3 length equals 16 residues. As DNA, the CDR3 is TGCGCCAGCAGCCCCTACGGGGGTGGGGGGCAAGAGACCCAGTACTTC. Its translation is CASSPYGGGGQETQYF.

CDR3 residues: CASSPREGRNEQFF. The CDR3 DNA reads as TGTGCCAGCAGCCCCCGAGAAGGGAGGAATGAGCAGTTCTTC. The chain carries TRBV7-8 and TRBJ2-1; maybe TRBD2 (6 bases). CDR1 SGHVS and CDR2 FQNEAQ come from the germline V gene. V dropped 5 bases and J dropped 7 bases, with 15 bases sitting between them. The CDR3 sequence is 14 residues long. The whole variable domain, filled in from reference TRBV7-8 and TRBJ2-1, reads GAGVSQSPRYKVAKRGQDVALRCDPISGHVSLFWYQQALGQGPEFLTYFQNEAQLDKSGLPSDRFFAERPEGSVSTLKIQRTQQEDSAVYLCASSPREGRNEQFFGPGTRLTVL.

V usage is TRBV19 and J usage is TRBJ2-7; 8 bases fit TRBD2. The germline gives CDR1 LNHDA, CDR2 SQIVND (reference sequence). The CDR3 loop spans 15 amino acids. With V trimmed by 7 bases and J by 0 bases, 8 bases remained unmatched. In DNA form, the CDR3 reads TGTGCCAGTACCCCGGGGGGGGGTGCCTCCTACGAGCAGTACTTC. This translates into CASTPGGGASYEQYF.

The V call is TRBV5-5, the J call TRBJ2-7; possibly TRBD1 or TRBD2 for D (5 bases each). Deletions cut 0 bases from V and 4 bases from J, with 14 bases between. CDR1 and CDR2 from the germline V gene are SGHKS and YYEKEE (reference sequence). This CDR3 has 15 residues. CDR3: CASSLGGAVGYEQYF. The CDR3 region has the DNA TGTGCCAGCAGCTTGGGAGGGGCAGTGGGGTACGAGCAGTACTTC.

This clone was seen only once. This chain joins TRBV2 and TRBJ1-1, with D possibly being TRBD1 (5 bases). Trimming took 5 bases from V and 2 from J, leaving 9 bases between them. This CDR3 spans 13 amino acids. Germline V gene data show CDR1 as SNHLY and CDR2 as FYNNEI. The CDR3, as DNA: TGTGCCAGCAGTTCAGACAGAAACACTGAAGCTTTCTTT. This gives the protein CASSSDRNTEAFF.

The gene calls are TRBV29-1 and TRBJ1-1; possible D gene TRBD1, 6 bases. This CDR3 spans 14 amino acids. Trimming removed 7 bases at V and 7 bases at J, with 22 bases between. The germline V gene encodes CDR1 SQVTM and CDR2 ANQGSEA. The DNA for the CDR3 is TGCAGCGCTGGCCCTGGGGGCGACTTCTATGAAGCTTTCTTT. Its translation is CSAGPGGDFYEAFF.

V usage is TRBV7-2 and J usage is TRBJ1-2; 7 bases line up with TRBD1. The length of the CDR3 is 13 residues. Germline assignment: CDR1 SGHTA and CDR2 FQGNSA. V lost 4 bases to trimming and J lost 7 bases; unmatched junction nucleotides: 6. The DNA for the CDR3 is TGTGCCAGCAGCTACGGGACAGTGAGTGGCTACACCTTC. It codes for CASSYGTVSGYTF. The entire variable domain, with the rest obtained from reference TRBV7-2 and TRBJ1-2, is as follows: GAGVSQSPSNKVTEKGKDVELRCDPISGHTALYWYRQSLGQGLEFLIYFQGNSAPDKSGLPSDRFSAERTGGSVSTLTIQRTQQEDSAVYLCASSYGTVSGYTFGSGTRLTVV.

The V call is TRBV7-9, the J call TRBJ2-7, with D possibly matching TRBD2 (6 bases). In germline, CDR1 is SEHNR, CDR2 FQNEAQ (reference sequence). V dropped 5 bases and J dropped 4 bases, with 21 bases sitting between them. This CDR3 has 16 amino acids. The DNA of the CDR3 is TGTGCCAGCAGCGCGGGGCTTGGCAGAAATTTTTACGAGCAGTACTTC. As protein: CASSAGLGRNFYEQYF.

The chain couples TRBV5-1 to TRBJ1-1; D might be TRBD1 (5 bases). V was clipped by 4 bases and J by 6 bases, with 25 bases between them. Germline V gene sequence: CDR1 SGHRS, CDR2 YFSETQ. This CDR3 region has 17 residues. This chain's CDR3 is CASSPKRWGTGRAEAFF. The DNA for the CDR3 is TGCGCCAGCAGCCCGAAGAGGTGGGGGACGGGGAGGGCTGAAGCTTTCTTT.